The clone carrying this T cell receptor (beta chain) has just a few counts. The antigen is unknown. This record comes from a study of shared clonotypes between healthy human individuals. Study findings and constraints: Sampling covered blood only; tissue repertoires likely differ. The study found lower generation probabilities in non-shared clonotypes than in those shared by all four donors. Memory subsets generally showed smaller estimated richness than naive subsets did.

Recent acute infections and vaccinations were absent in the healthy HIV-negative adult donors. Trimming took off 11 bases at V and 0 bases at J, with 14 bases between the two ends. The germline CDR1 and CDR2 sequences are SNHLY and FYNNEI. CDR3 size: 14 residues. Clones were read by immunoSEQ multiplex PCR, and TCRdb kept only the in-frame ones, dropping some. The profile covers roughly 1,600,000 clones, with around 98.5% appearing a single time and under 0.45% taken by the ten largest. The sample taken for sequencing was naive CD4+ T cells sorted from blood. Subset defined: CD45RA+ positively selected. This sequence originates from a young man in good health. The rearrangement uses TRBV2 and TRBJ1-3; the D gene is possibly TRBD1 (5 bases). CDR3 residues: CAGGASFSGNTIYF. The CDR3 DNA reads TGTGCCGGTGGGGCTTCATTCTCTGGAAACACCATATATTTT.